A single sample is the source of the 5 T cell receptor beta chains below, sequenced in a study of T cell repertoires in cytomegalovirus infection. One entry per CDR3 protein, called by TCRdb with MiXCR from the reads. The sample contains hundreds of thousands of distinct CDR3 sequences, 20% to 25% of which appear only once. The specimen sequenced was CD8+ T cells from PBMCs. The receptor set was obtained from a human donor in good health (CMV status not recorded). Some clones in this sample may be carry-over from other donors' samples.

This clonotype has more than one count but fewer than ten. The rearrangement joins TRBV6-2 or TRBV6-3 to TRBJ2-1, with 8 nucleotides matching TRBD2. V dropped 6 bases and J dropped 5; count of bases not matched to a gene: 6. Germline CDR1 is MNHEY and CDR2 is SVGEGT. There are 14 residues in the CDR3. Here the CDR3 DNA reads TGTGCCAGCAGCGAACTAGCGGTACACAATGAGCAGTTCTTC. This sequence encodes CASSELAVHNEQFF.

This chain connects TRBV5-4 to TRBJ2-6; possibly TRBD1 or TRBD2 for D (6 bases each). The V end was cut by 2 bases, the J end by 2 bases, with 17 bases between. Germline V lookup: CDR1 SGHNT, CDR2 YYREEE (reference sequence). The CDR3 is made up of 18 amino acids. CDR3 amino acids: CASSLELRGRTGANVLTF. The DNA for the CDR3 is TGTGCCAGCAGCTTAGAACTCCGGGGGCGGACTGGGGCCAACGTCCTGACTTTC.

This clonotype has just one count. This may be a read error, as it is one base from a much larger clone. The chain is built from TRBV6-6 and TRBJ2-1; the match to TRBD2 covers 11 bases. The CDR3 covers 18 residues. Per germline, CDR1 MNHNY and CDR2 SVGAGI (reference sequence). J was trimmed by 6 bases and V by 0 bases; bases with no gene match: 10. CDR3 amino acids: CASSYSEPSGGWGNEQFF. DNA for the CDR3: TGTGCCAGCAGTTACTCGGAGCCTAGCGGGGGGTGGGGCAATGAGCAGTTCTTC.

This clonotype showed up just a few times. The rearrangement joins TRBV6-5 to TRBJ2-1; 10 bases align to TRBD1. Per germline, CDR1 MNHEY and CDR2 SVGAGI. The J segment lost 7 bases and the V segment lost 4 bases, leaving 4 bases of the junction unmatched. This CDR3 has 14 residues. CDR3 coding DNA: TGTGCCAGCAGTTGGACAGGGGGGGGGAATGAGCAGTTCTTC. Residues: CASSWTGGGNEQFF.

This clonotype was seen a handful of times. The V gene is TRBV6-5, the J gene TRBJ1-2; 10 nucleotides match TRBD1. J lost 6 bases, V lost 2 bases, and 3 bases had no gene match. CDR3 length: 14 residues. Germline V gene data show CDR1 as MNHEY and CDR2 as SVGAGI. CDR3 DNA: TGTGCCAGCAGTTACAGGACAGGGGGAAATGGCTACACCTTC. Amino acids: CASSYRTGGNGYTF.